These 10 T cell receptor beta chains were sequenced from one sample in a study of T cell responses to AZD1222 COVID-19 vaccine. Here immunoSEQ multiplex PCR was the method, and the copy in TCRdb shows in-frame clones only, minus some. This sample has over 100,000 clones, with around nine tenths found just once. The sample here was peripheral blood, taken on day 0 of AZD1222 vaccination. These receptors were obtained from an adult in good health.

J is TRBJ2-2 and V is TRBV3-1 (or the pseudogene TRBV3-2); D ambiguous. Germline values: CDR1 LGHDT, CDR2 YNNKEL (reference sequence). The V gene lost 2 bases and the J gene lost 5 bases, with 6 bases spanning the gap. The CDR3 totals 13 residues. The CDR3 protein is CASSQTDTGELFF. In nucleotides, the CDR3 is TGTGCCAGCAGCCAAACGGATACCGGGGAGCTGTTTTTT.

The chain is built from TRBV4-2 and TRBJ1-1, with D uncertain. V shed 4 bases and J shed 7 bases, with 13 bases lying between them. Per germline, CDR1 LGHNA and CDR2 YNFKEQ. This CDR3 contains 13 residues. DNA of the CDR3: TGTGCCAGCAGCCCCCCCCAGTCGGGTGAAGCTTTCTTT. This sequence encodes CASSPPQSGEAFF.

This chain connects TRBV5-5 to TRBJ2-5; 7 bases map to TRBD1. The CDR3 loop spans 18 amino acids. The germline gives CDR1 SGHKS, CDR2 YYEKEE (reference sequence). J lost 4 bases, V lost 3 bases, and 18 bases had no gene match. The CDR3 nucleotides read TGTGCCAGCAGCTCGGTTATCGCAGACAGGGTAACGGGAGAGACCCAGTACTTC. Translating gives CASSSVIADRVTGETQYF.

This clone has only a few counts. The chain combines TRBV6-1 with TRBJ2-1; 8 bases align to TRBD1. The germline gives CDR1 MNHNS, CDR2 SASEGT. Losses at the gene ends were 2 bases for V and 3 bases for J; bases not matched to a gene: 3. The CDR3 has 15 amino acids. The CDR3 sequence is CASSERQGLYNEQFF. In DNA, the CDR3 is TGTGCCAGCAGTGAAAGACAGGGGCTCTACAATGAGCAGTTCTTC.

This clone was recorded once. V is TRBV10-3 and J is TRBJ1-1, with 11 bases that match TRBD1. With 10 bases clipped from V and 4 bases from J, the junction kept 5 bases outside the gene matches. This CDR3 region has 13 residues. Germline-derived CDR1 and CDR2 are ENHRY and SYGVKD. The CDR3 protein is CATGTGGGTEAFF. The CDR3 DNA is TGTGCCACCGGGACAGGGGGGGGCACTGAAGCTTTCTTT.

The chain uses TRBV20-1 and TRBJ2-7, with no clear D. V was clipped by 3 bases and J by 6 bases, with 12 bases between them. The CDR3 totals 12 residues. Looked up from germline, CDR1 is DFQATT and CDR2 is SNEGSKA (reference sequence). Written as DNA, the CDR3 is TGCAGTGCTAGTGATTTAGGGCGCGAGCAGTACTTC. It specifies CSASDLGREQYF.

V usage is TRBV14 and J usage is TRBJ2-1; 8 bases agree with TRBD1. V lost 2 bases and J lost 8; bases outside the gene matches: 11. Germline V lookup: CDR1 SGHDN, CDR2 FVKESK. This CDR3 region has 16 residues. The CDR3: CASSQTPGQVFDEQFF. The CDR3 DNA follows: TGTGCCAGCAGCCAAACTCCGGGACAGGTATTTGATGAGCAGTTCTTC.

The chain links TRBV19 to TRBJ2-3; no definite D call. The germline V gene has CDR1 LNHDA and CDR2 SQIVND (reference sequence). Deletions cut 3 bases from V and 0 bases from J, with 10 bases between. This CDR3 region has 15 residues. The CDR3 protein is CASSMMGSSTDTQYF. The CDR3 nucleotides are TGTGCCAGTAGTATGATGGGATCGAGCACAGATACGCAGTATTTT.

The rearrangement links TRBV2 to TRBJ1-5; D not resolved. Germline V gene lookup returns CDR1 SNHLY and CDR2 FYNNEI. V lost 10 bases, J lost 2 bases, and 15 bases lay in between. The CDR3 totals 14 residues. DNA for the CDR3: TGTGCCACCCAGCCCCAGGAACGCAATCAGCCCCAGCATTTT. Protein product: CATQPQERNQPQHF.

The V and J genes are TRBV19 and TRBJ2-1, with a tentative D call TRBD1 (6 bases). Trimming removed 7 bases from V and 1 base from J, with 11 bases in between. The length of the CDR3 is 14 residues. In germline, CDR1 is LNHDA, CDR2 SQIVND (reference sequence). In nucleotides, the CDR3 is TGTGCCAGTATGGGTAGGGGGTCCTACAATGAGCAGTTCTTC. Protein: CASMGRGSYNEQFF. The full variable domain, its missing parts supplied by reference TRBV19 and TRBJ2-1, is DGGITQSPKYLFRKEGQNVTLSCEQNLNHDAMYWYRQDPGQGLRLIYYSQIVNDFQKGDIAEGYSVSREKKESFPLTVTSAQKNPTAFYLCASMGRGSYNEQFFGPGTRLTVL.